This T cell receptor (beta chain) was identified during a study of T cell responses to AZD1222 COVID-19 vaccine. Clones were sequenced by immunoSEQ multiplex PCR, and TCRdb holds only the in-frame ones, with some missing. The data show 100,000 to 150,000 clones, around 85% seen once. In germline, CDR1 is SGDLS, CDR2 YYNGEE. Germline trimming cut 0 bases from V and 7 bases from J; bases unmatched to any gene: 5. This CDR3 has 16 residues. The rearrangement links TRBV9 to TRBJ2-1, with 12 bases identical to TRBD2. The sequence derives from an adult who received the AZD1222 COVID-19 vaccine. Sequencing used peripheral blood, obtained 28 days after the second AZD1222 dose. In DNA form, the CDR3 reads TGTGCCAGCAGCGTAGGCCCTAGCGGGGGGGCGAATGAGCAGTTCTTC. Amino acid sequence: CASSVGPSGGANEQFF.